This TCR beta chain derives from a study of shared clonotypes between healthy human individuals. Study-wide context: There were three CD4 naive, three CD4 memory, two CD8 naive and one CD8 memory plates per donor.

Findings and caveats of the study: Of the naive CD4 clonotypes, around 4.9% were shared across several donors.

In regard to this clone: Its target is unknown.

In the original workflow: Filtering differed because ImmunoSEQ produced junction-only sequences that carried no quality scores. Using immunoSEQ multiplex PCR, the repertoire was profiled, and TCRdb retains in-frame clones only, with some absent. From that table come the V and J calls and clone size; the DNA was used to work out D and trimming. Of hundreds of thousands of clones in the sample, more than 95% were seen once. The source material was naive CD4+ T cells sorted from blood. Regarding subset: CD45RA+ positively selected. The clonotype originates from a woman younger than 45 in good health.

The chain's CDR3 is CASSQDGSGGGYTQYF. The CDR3 nucleotides are TGCGCCAGCAGCCAAGACGGGTCGGGGGGAGGTTATACGCAGTATTTT. The chain employs TRBV4-1 and TRBJ2-3; 7 bases align to TRBD2. The trim removed 0 bases at V and 7 bases at J, leaving 10 bases unmatched. This CDR3 has 16 residues. From germline, CDR1 is MGHRA and CDR2 YSYEKL.